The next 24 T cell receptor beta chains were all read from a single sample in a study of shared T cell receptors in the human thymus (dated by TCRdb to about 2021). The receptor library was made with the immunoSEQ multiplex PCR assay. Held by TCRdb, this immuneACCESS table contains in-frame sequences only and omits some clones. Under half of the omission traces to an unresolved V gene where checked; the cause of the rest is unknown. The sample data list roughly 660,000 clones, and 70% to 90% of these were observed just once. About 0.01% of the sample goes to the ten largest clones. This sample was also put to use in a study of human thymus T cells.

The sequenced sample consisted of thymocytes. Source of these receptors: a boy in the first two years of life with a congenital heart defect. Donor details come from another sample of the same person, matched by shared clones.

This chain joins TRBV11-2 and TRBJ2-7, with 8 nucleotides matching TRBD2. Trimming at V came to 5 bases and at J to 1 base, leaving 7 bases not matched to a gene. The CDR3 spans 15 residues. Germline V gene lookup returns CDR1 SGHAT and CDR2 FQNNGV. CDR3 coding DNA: TGTGCCAGCAGCAAGGGACTAGGAGGGTCCTACGAGCAGTACTTC. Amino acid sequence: CASSKGLGGSYEQYF.

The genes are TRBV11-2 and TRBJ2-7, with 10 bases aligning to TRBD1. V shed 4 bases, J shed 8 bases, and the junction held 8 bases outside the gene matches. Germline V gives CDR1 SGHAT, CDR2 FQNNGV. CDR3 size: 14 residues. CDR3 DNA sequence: TGTGCCAGCAGCTCGAGAGCGACAGGGGGCCAGCAGTACTTC. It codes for CASSSRATGGQQYF. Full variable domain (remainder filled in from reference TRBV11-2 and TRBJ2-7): EAGVAQSPRYKIIEKRQSVAFWCNPISGHATLYWYQQILGQGPKLLIQFQNNGVVDDSQLPKDRFSAERLKGVDSTLKIQPAKLEDSAVYLCASSSRATGGQQYFGPGTRLTVT.

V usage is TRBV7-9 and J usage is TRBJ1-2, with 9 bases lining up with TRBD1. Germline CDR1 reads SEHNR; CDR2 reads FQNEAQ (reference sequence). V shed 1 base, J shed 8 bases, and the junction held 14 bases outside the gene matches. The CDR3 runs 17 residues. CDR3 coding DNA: TGTGCCAGCAGCTTAGGGGGACAGGGTGAGACCTTAGACGGCTACACCTTC. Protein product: CASSLGGQGETLDGYTF. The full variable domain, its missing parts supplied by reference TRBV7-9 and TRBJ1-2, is DTGVSQNPRHKITKRGQNVTFRCDPISEHNRLYWYRQTLGQGPEFLTYFQNEAQLEKSRLLSDRFSAERPKGSFSTLEIQRTEQGDSAMYLCASSLGGQGETLDGYTFGSGTRLTVV.

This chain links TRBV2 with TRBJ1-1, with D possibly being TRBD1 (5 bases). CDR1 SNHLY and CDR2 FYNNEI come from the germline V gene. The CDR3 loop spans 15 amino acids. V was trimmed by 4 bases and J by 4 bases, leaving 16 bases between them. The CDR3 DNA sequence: TGTGCCAGCAGTGGGACATCGACCCTTGGCACTGAAGCTTTCTTT. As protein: CASSGTSTLGTEAFF.

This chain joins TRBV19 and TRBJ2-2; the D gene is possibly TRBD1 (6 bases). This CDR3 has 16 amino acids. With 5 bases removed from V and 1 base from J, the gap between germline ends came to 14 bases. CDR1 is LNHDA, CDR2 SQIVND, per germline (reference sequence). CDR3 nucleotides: TGTGCCAGTAGTCCGAGACAGGCCCTGAACACCGGGGAGCTGTTTTTT. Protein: CASSPRQALNTGELFF.

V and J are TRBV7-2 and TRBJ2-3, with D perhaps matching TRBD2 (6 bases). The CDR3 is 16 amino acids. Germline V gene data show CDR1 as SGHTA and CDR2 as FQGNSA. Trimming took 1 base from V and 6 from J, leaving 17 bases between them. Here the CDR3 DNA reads TGTGCCAGCAGCTTAGAGGGCAGGGAGGTGGGGGATACGCAGTATTTT. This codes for CASSLEGREVGDTQYF.

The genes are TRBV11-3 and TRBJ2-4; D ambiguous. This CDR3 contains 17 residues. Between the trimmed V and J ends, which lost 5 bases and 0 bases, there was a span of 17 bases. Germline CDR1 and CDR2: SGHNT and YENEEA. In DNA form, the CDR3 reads TGTGCCAGCAGCCCGCGGCGGATAAACCTAGCCAAAAACATTCAGTACTTC. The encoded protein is CASSPRRINLAKNIQYF. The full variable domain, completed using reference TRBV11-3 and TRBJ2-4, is EAGVVQSPRYKIIEKKQPVAFWCNPISGHNTLYWYLQNLGQGPELLIRYENEEAVDDSQLPKDRFSAERLKGVDSTLKIQPAELGDSAVYLCASSPRRINLAKNIQYFGAGTRLSVL.

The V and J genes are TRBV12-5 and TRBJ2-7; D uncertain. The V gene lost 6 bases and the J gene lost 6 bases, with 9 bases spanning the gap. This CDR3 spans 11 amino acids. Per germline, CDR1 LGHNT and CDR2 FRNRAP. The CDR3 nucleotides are TGTGCTAGTGGCCCCTTGTTCGAGCAGTACTTC. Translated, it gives CASGPLFEQYF.

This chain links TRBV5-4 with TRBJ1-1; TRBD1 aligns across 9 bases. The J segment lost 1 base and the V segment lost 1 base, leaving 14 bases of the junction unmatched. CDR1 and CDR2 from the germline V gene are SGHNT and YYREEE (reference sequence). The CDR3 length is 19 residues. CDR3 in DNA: TGTGCCAGCAGCTTGCCGGAGACAGGGGGTAGTATGACGAACACTGAAGCTTTCTTT. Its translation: CASSLPETGGSMTNTEAFF.

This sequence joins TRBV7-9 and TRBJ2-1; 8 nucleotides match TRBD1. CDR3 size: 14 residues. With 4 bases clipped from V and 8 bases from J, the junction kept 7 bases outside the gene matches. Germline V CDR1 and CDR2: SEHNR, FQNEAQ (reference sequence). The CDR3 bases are TGTGCCAGCAGCTCGGGACAGGCTAAGGATGAGCAGTTCTTC. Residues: CASSSGQAKDEQFF.

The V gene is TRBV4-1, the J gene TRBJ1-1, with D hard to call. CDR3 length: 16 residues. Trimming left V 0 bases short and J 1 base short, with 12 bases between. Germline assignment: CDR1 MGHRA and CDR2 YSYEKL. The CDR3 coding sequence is TGCGCCAGCAGCCAAGAGGTTGGGCAGGCGAACACTGAAGCTTTCTTT. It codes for CASSQEVGQANTEAFF.

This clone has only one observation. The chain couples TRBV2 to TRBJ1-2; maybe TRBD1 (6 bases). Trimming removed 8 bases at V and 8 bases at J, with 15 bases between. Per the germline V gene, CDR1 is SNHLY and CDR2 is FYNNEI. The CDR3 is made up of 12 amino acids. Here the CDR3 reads CASEVRGLGYTF. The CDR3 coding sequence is TGTGCCAGCGAGGTCAGGGGATTGGGCTACACCTTC.

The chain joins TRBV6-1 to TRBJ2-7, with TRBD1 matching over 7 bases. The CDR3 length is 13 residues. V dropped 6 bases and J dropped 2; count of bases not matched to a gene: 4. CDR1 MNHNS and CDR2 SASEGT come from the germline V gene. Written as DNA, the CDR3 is TGTGCCAGCAGAAGGGGACAGCCCTACGAGCAGTACTTC. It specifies CASRRGQPYEQYF.

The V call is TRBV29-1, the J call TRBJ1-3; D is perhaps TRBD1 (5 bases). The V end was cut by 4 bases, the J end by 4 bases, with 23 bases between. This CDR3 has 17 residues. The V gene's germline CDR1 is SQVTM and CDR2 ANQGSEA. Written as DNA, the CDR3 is TGCAGCGTTGGGGGGGACGGAGGTCCCAGTGCCGGAAACACCATATATTTT. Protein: CSVGGDGGPSAGNTIYF.

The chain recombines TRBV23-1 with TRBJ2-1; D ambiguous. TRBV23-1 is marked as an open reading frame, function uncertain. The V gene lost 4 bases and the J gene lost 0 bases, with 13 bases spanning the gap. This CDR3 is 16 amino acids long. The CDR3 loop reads CASSRLTESSYNEQFF. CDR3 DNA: TGCGCCAGCAGTCGCCTCACCGAGAGCTCCTACAATGAGCAGTTCTTC.

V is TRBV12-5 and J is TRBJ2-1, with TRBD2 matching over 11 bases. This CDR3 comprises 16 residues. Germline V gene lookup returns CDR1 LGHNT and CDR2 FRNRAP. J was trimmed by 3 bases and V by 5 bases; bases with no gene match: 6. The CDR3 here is CASGNPGLADYNEQFF. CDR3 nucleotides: TGTGCTAGTGGTAACCCGGGACTAGCGGACTACAATGAGCAGTTCTTC.

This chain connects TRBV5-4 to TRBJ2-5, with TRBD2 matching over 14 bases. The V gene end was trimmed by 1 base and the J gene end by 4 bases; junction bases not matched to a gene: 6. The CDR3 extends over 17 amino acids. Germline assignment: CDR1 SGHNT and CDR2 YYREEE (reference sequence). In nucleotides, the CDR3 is TGTGCCAGCAGCTTGAAGACTAGCGGGAGGGCCCCAGAGACCCAGTACTTC. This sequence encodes CASSLKTSGRAPETQYF.

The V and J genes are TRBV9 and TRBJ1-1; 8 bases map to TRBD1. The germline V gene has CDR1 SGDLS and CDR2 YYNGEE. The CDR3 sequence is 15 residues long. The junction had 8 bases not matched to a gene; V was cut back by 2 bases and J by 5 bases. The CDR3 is CASSVQAGGGTEAFF. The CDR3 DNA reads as TGTGCCAGCAGCGTCCAAGCAGGGGGCGGGACTGAAGCTTTCTTT. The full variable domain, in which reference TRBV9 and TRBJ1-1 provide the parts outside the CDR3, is DSGVTQTPKHLITATGQRVTLRCSPRSGDLSVYWYQQSLDQGLQFLIQYYNGEERAKGNILERFSAQQFPDLHSELNLSSLELGDSALYFCASSVQAGGGTEAFFGQGTRLTVV.

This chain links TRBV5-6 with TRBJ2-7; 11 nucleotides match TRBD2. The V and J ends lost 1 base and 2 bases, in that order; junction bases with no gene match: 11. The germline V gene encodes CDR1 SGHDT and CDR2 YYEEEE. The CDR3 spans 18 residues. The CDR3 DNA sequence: TGTGCCAGCAGCTTGCGTTCTAGCGGGAGGCGCTACCCCTACGAGCAGTACTTC. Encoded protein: CASSLRSSGRRYPYEQYF. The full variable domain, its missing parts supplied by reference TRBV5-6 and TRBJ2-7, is DAGVTQSPTHLIKTRGQQVTLRCSPKSGHDTVSWYQQALGQGPQFIFQYYEEEERQRGNFPDRFSGHQFPNYSSELNVNALLLGDSALYLCASSLRSSGRRYPYEQYFGPGTRLTVT.

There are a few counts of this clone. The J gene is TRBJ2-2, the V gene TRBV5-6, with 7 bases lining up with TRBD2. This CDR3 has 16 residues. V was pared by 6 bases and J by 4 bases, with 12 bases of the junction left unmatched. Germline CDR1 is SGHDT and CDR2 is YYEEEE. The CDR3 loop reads CASTPAGDTSTGELFF. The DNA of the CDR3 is TGTGCCAGCACTCCCGCGGGAGATACGAGCACCGGGGAGCTGTTTTTT.

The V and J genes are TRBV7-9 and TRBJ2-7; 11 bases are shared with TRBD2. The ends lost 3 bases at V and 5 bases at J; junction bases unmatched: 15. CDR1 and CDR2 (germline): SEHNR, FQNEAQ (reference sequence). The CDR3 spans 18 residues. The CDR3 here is CASSFGGLAGGPPDEQYF. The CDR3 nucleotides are TGTGCCAGCAGCTTCGGGGGGCTAGCGGGAGGCCCCCCCGACGAGCAGTACTTC.

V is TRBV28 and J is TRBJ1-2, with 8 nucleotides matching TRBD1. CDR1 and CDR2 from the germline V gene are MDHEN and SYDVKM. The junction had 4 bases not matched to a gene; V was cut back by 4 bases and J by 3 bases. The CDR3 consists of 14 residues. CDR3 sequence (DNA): TGTGCCAGCAGTTCCGGGACAGGCGACTATGGCTACACCTTC. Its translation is CASSSGTGDYGYTF.

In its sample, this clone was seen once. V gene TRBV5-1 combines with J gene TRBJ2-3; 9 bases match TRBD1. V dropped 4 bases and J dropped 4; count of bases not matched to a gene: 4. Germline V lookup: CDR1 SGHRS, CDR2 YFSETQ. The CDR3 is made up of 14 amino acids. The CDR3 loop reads CASSTRQGADTQYF. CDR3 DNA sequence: TGCGCCAGCAGCACCAGACAGGGGGCAGATACGCAGTATTTT.

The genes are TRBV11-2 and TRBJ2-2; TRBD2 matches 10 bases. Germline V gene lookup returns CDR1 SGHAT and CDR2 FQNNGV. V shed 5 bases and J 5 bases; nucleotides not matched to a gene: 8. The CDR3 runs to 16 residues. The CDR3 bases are TGTGCCAGCAGCCCGATAGCGGGAGGCGGTACCGGGGAGCTGTTTTTT. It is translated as CASSPIAGGGTGELFF.